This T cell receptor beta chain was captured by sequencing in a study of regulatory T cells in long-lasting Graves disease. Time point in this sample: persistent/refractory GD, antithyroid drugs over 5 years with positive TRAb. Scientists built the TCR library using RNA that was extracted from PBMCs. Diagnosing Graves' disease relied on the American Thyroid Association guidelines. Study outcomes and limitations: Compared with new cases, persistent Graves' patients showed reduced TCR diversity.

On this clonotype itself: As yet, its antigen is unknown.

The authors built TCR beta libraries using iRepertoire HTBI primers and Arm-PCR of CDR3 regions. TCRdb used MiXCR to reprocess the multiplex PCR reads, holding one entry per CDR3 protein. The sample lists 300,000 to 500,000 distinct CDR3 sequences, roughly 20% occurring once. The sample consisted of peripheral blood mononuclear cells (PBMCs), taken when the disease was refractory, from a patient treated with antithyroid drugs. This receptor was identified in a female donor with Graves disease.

The CDR3 loop is CASSPDSFSNQPQHF. CDR3 nucleotides: TGCGCCAGCAGCCCGGACAGCTTTAGCAATCAGCCCCAGCATTTT. The rearrangement joins TRBV5-1 to TRBJ1-5; D perhaps matches TRBD1 (6 bases). In germline, CDR1 is SGHRS, CDR2 YFSETQ. The CDR3 spans 15 residues. V lost 4 bases and J 0 bases, leaving 11 bases between the germline ends.